The 17 T cell receptor beta chains in this list originate from one sample, sequenced in a study of cytomegalovirus exposure and HLA in healthy donors. The PCR had 60 Vbeta and 13 Jbeta primers. Profiling relied on immunoSEQ multiplex PCR, and the TCRdb table lists in-frame clones only, not all of them. The data hold about 76,000 clones, with 81% observed a single time. Sequencing used PBMCs. These receptors came from a woman in her 30s in good health and CMV-seronegative.

This clone was detected only once. The V call is TRBV30, the J call TRBJ2-2; 8 nucleotides align to TRBD2. CDR1 is GTSNPN and CDR2 is SVGIG in the germline V gene (reference sequence). This CDR3 contains 14 residues. The J segment lost 4 bases and the V segment lost 4 bases, leaving 5 bases of the junction unmatched. The CDR3 spells CAWTGGRSTGELFF. CDR3 in DNA: TGTGCCTGGACCGGCGGGAGGAGCACCGGGGAGCTGTTTTTT.

This clone was seen a handful of times. This chain links TRBV28 with TRBJ1-1, with D perhaps TRBD1 (5 bases). V was pared by 8 bases and J by 3 bases, with 16 bases between. Germline loops: CDR1 MDHEN, CDR2 SYDVKM. CDR3 length equals 14 residues. The CDR3 loop is CASCPGTFYTEAFF. In nucleotides, the CDR3 is TGTGCCAGCTGCCCGGGGACTTTCTACACTGAAGCTTTCTTT.

Remarks on this clone: Other DNA sequences in this specimen translate into the identical CDR3. V and J are TRBV5-1 and TRBJ2-1; 7 bases are shared with TRBD1. This CDR3 contains 12 residues. The ends lost 0 bases at V and 10 bases at J; junction bases unmatched: 1. The germline gives CDR1 SGHRS, CDR2 YFSETQ. CDR3 DNA sequence: TGCGCCAGCAGCTTGGGACAGGGAGAGCAGTTCTTC. Its protein product is CASSLGQGEQFF.

J is TRBJ1-1 and V is TRBV7-2; possibly TRBD1 for D (5 bases). Germline CDR1 reads SGHTA; CDR2 reads FQGNSA. CDR3 length: 14 residues. The ends were cut back, 1 base at V and 4 bases at J, with 10 bases in the middle. DNA of the CDR3: TGTGCCAGCAGCTTAGTCAGCCAGGGCACTGAAGCTTTCTTT. Translated, it gives CASSLVSQGTEAFF.

The V call is TRBV7-9, the J call TRBJ1-1; a weak D match, TRBD1 (5 bases). Trimming left V 1 base short and J 6 bases short, with 9 bases between. The CDR3 is 13 residues long. Germline V gene lookup returns CDR1 SEHNR and CDR2 FQNEAQ (reference sequence). In nucleotides, the CDR3 is TGTGCCAGCAGCTTAGAGGGAGGGGCTGAAGCTTTCTTT. This gives the protein CASSLEGGAEAFF.

This clone was detected only a few times. This chain links TRBV5-1 with TRBJ1-2, with D maybe TRBD1 (6 bases). Germline CDR1 and CDR2: SGHRS and YFSETQ. CDR3 length: 17 amino acids. Deletions cut 4 bases from V and 2 bases from J, with 21 bases between. The CDR3 DNA sequence: TGCGCCAGCAGCACCTTTCCCGGGACATCGATAAACTATGGCTACACCTTC. It is translated as CASSTFPGTSINYGYTF. The full variable domain, rest sourced from reference TRBV5-1 and TRBJ1-2, is KAGVTQTPRYLIKTRGQQVTLSCSPISGHRSVSWYQQTPGQGLQFLFEYFSETQRNKGNFPGRFSGRQFSNSRSEMNVSTLELGDSALYLCASSTFPGTSINYGYTFGSGTRLTVV.

V gene TRBV7-3 combines with J gene TRBJ2-5; the D gene is possibly TRBD2 (6 bases). CDR3 size: 15 residues. In germline, CDR1 is SGHTA, CDR2 FQGTGA. Trimming took 5 bases from V and 5 from J, leaving 18 bases between them. The CDR3 DNA is TGTGCCAGCAGCGCGGACGCGGGGCCGCCGGAGACCCAGTACTTC. Translated: CASSADAGPPETQYF.

The chain couples TRBV7-8 to TRBJ2-5, with D tentatively TRBD2 (5 bases). The CDR3 is 16 amino acids. Germline CDR1 is SGHVS and CDR2 is FQNEAQ. The germline V and J ends were trimmed by 5 bases and 5 bases, with 21 bases remaining between them. CDR3 region: CASSIRARGVGETQYF. The CDR3 DNA sequence: TGTGCCAGCAGCATTAGAGCTCGGGGAGTAGGGGAGACCCAGTACTTC.

The chain joins TRBV5-1 to TRBJ2-2; D possibly corresponds to TRBD2 (6 bases). In germline, CDR1 is SGHRS, CDR2 YFSETQ. Trimming shortened V by 3 bases and J by 5 bases, and 17 bases separated the two germline ends. This CDR3 spans 16 amino acids. Here the CDR3 reads CASSSAVGAGTGELFF. The CDR3 DNA follows: TGCGCCAGCAGCTCAGCGGTGGGTGCGGGGACCGGGGAGCTGTTTTTT.

Only one count was recorded for this clone. The CDR3 is CASSLKSGYGYTF. The CDR3, as DNA: TGTGCCAGCAGCTTAAAGTCGGGCTATGGCTACACCTTC. The chain combines TRBV7-3 with TRBJ1-2; D call uncertain. The CDR3 length is 13 residues. The germline V and J ends were trimmed by 1 base and 4 bases, with 7 bases remaining between them. CDR1 is SGHTA and CDR2 is FQGTGA in the germline V gene.

This clone was picked up a small number of times. V is TRBV5-5 and J is TRBJ1-5, with D possibly being TRBD1 (5 bases). Per germline, CDR1 SGHKS and CDR2 YYEKEE (reference sequence). This CDR3 region has 14 residues. V lost 1 base and J lost 10, with 15 bases in between. The CDR3 DNA sequence: TGTGCCAGCAGCTTGTTCTCCGTGACAGAACCCCAGCATTTT. It encodes CASSLFSVTEPQHF. The full variable domain, rest sourced from reference TRBV5-5 and TRBJ1-5, is DAGVTQSPTHLIKTRGQQVTLRCSPISGHKSVSWYQQVLGQGPQFIFQYYEKEERGRGNFPDRFSARQFPNYSSELNVNALLLGDSALYLCASSLFSVTEPQHFGDGTRLSIL.

As concerns this clone: A read error may account for a junction end that differs from germline. The V and J genes are TRBV5-4 and TRBJ2-2, with 7 bases matching TRBD1. Germline loops: CDR1 SGHNT, CDR2 YYREEE (reference sequence). This CDR3 comprises 14 residues. The CDR3 loop is CAGSLIQGSGELFF. The CDR3, as DNA: TGTGCCGGCAGCTTGATACAGGGGTCCGGGGAGCTGTTTTTT.

V and J are TRBV6-5 and TRBJ2-1; a possible D gene is TRBD1 (5 bases). CDR3 size: 12 residues. Trimming removed 5 bases at V and 10 bases at J, with 12 bases between. The germline V gene has CDR1 MNHEY and CDR2 SVGAGI. The chain's CDR3 is CASSRLGAEQFF. In DNA, the CDR3 is TGTGCCAGCAGTCGGCTTGGGGCGGAGCAGTTCTTC.

The rearrangement joins TRBV5-4 to TRBJ2-1; weak D call: TRBD2 (5 bases). This CDR3 has 15 residues. Trimming shortened V by 2 bases and J by 2 bases, and 11 bases separated the two germline ends. The germline gives CDR1 SGHNT, CDR2 YYREEE (reference sequence). CDR3 in amino acids: CASSLRRAPYNEQFF. As DNA, the CDR3 is TGTGCCAGCAGCTTAAGGCGGGCCCCCTACAATGAGCAGTTCTTC.

This clone was found a few times. The chain carries TRBV4-3 and TRBJ1-4; tentatively, D is TRBD1 (5 bases). This CDR3 region has 14 residues. The V gene's germline CDR1 is LGHNA and CDR2 YSLEER. V was clipped by 5 bases and J by 8 bases, with 15 bases between them. The CDR3, as DNA: TGCGCCAGCAGCGGGCGGGGGGTGAGGGAAAAACTGTTTTTT. Translated: CASSGRGVREKLFF.

This chain connects TRBV28 to TRBJ2-2, with D perhaps matching TRBD1 (5 bases). The V gene's germline CDR1 is MDHEN and CDR2 SYDVKM. V gave up 6 bases and J gave up 1 base, with 21 bases separating them. CDR3 length equals 18 residues. Here the CDR3 reads CASSFPMNRIQNTGELFF. In DNA form, the CDR3 reads TGTGCCAGCAGCTTCCCCATGAACAGGATACAGAACACCGGGGAGCTGTTTTTT.

This chain connects TRBV6-5 to TRBJ2-7, with 8 bases identical to TRBD1. This CDR3 is 12 amino acids long. The germline gives CDR1 MNHEY, CDR2 SVGAGI. Trimming at V came to 5 bases and at J to 7 bases, leaving 4 bases not matched to a gene. DNA of the CDR3: TGTGCCAGCAGTCGGGACAGGCGGGAGCAGTACTTC. Its translation is CASSRDRREQYF.